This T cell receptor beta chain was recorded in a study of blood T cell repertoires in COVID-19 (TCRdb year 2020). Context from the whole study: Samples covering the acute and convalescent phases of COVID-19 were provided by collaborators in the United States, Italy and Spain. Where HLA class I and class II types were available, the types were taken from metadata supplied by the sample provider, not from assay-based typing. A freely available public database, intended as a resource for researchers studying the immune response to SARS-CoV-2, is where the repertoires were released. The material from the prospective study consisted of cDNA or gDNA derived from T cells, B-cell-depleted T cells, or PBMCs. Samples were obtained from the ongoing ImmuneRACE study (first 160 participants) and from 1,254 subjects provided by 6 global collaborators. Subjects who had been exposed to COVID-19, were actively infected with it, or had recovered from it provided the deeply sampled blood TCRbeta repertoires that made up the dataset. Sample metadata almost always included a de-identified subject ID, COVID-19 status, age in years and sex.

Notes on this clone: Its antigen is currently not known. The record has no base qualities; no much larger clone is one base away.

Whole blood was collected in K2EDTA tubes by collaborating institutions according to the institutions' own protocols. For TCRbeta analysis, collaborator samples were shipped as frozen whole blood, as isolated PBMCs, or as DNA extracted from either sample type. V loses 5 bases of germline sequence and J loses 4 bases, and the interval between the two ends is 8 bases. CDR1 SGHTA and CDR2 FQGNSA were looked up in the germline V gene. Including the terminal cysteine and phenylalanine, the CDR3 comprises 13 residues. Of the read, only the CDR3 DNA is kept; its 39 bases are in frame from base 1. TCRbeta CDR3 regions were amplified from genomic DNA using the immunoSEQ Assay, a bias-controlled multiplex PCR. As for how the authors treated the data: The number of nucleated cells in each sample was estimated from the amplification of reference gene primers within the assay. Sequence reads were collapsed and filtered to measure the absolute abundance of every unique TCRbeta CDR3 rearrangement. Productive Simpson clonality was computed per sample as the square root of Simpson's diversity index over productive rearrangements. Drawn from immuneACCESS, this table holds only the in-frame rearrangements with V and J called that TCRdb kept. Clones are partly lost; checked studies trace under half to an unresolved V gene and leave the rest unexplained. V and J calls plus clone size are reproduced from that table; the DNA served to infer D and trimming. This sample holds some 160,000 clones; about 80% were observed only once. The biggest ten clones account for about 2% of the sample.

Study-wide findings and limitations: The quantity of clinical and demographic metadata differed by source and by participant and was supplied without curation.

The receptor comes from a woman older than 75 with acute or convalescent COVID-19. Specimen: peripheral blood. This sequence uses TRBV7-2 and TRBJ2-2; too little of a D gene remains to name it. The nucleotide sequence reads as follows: TGTGCCAGCAGCCCTACAGCCACCGGGGAGCTGTTTTTT. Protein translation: CASSPTATGELFF.